The 24 T cell receptor beta chains listed next were all sequenced from one sample in a study of CD8 T cells in Susac syndrome. RNA was extracted with the RNeasy kit, and a quantity of roughly 0.5 to 1 ug was reverse transcribed using random hexamers. TCRdb analysed the immunoSEQ multiplex PCR reads with MiXCR anew, one entry per CDR3 protein. The sample holds about 110,000 distinct CDR3 sequences, 90% to 96% seen once. The material sequenced was CD4+ T cells from PBMCs. These receptors were collected from a human donor in good health.

This clonotype was recorded only once. This rearrangement joins TRBV6-1 to TRBJ1-5; tentatively, D is TRBD1 (6 bases). V lost 4 bases and J lost 5, with 18 bases in between. Germline V gene data show CDR1 as MNHNS and CDR2 as SASEGT. There are 16 residues in the CDR3. The CDR3 reads CASSASPGTSYQPQHF. The CDR3, as DNA: TGTGCCAGCAGTGCCTCTCCCGGGACAAGTTATCAGCCCCAGCATTTT.

CDR3 sequence reads: CASSPRADTQYF. CDR3 DNA sequence: TGTGCCAGCTCACCTCGAGCAGATACGCAGTATTTT. The genes are TRBV18 and TRBJ2-3; D gene uncertain. Germline-derived CDR1 and CDR2 are KGHSH and LQKENI. This CDR3 spans 12 amino acids. Deletions cut 3 bases from V and 4 bases from J, with 5 bases between.

J is TRBJ2-4 and V is TRBV20-1; 11 bases match TRBD2. The junction had 7 bases not matched to a gene; V was cut back by 2 bases and J by 1 base. Germline lookup yields CDR1 DFQATT and CDR2 SNEGSKA (reference sequence). The CDR3 covers 17 residues. The CDR3 sequence is CSARSPGLAVAKNIQYF. The CDR3 DNA reads as TGCAGTGCTAGAAGCCCGGGACTAGCGGTTGCCAAAAACATTCAGTACTTC.

The V and J genes are TRBV4-1 and TRBJ2-5; TRBD2 aligns across 10 bases. V dropped 0 bases and J dropped 5; count of bases not matched to a gene: 6. Germline-derived CDR1 and CDR2 are MGHRA and YSYEKL. This CDR3 comprises 16 residues. The CDR3 protein is CASSQDGAGGRETQYF. CDR3 nucleotides: TGCGCCAGCAGCCAAGATGGAGCGGGAGGGAGGGAGACCCAGTACTTC.

The chain combines TRBV7-9 with TRBJ2-5, with 8 bases aligning to TRBD1. Trimming took 3 bases from V and 2 from J; bases not matched to a gene: 8. This CDR3 is 16 amino acids long. Germline V gene lookup returns CDR1 SEHNR and CDR2 FQNEAQ (reference sequence). The CDR3 loop is CASSLTGTGGQETQYF. CDR3 sequence (DNA): TGTGCCAGCAGCTTGACCGGGACAGGCGGACAAGAGACCCAGTACTTC.

The gene calls are TRBV25-1 and TRBJ2-4; 12 positions match TRBD1. Trimming cost V 10 bases and J 2 bases; bases outside gene matches: 9. CDR1 is MGHDK and CDR2 is SYGVNS in the germline V gene. CDR3 length: 16 amino acids. The CDR3 here is CANGYRDRGPKNIQYF. CDR3 nucleotide sequence: TGTGCCAACGGTTATCGGGACAGGGGGCCCAAAAACATTCAGTACTTC.

CDR3 amino acids: CASNAGQGRNIQYF. CDR3 DNA sequence: TGTGCCAGCAACGCGGGACAGGGCAGGAACATTCAGTACTTC. The chain uses TRBV28 and TRBJ2-4; 9 positions agree with TRBD1. V shed 7 bases and J 7 bases; nucleotides not matched to a gene: 8. The CDR3 runs 14 residues. Germline loops: CDR1 MDHEN, CDR2 SYDVKM.

The chain links TRBV7-2 to TRBJ2-5; D ambiguous. Trimming cost V 2 bases and J 4 bases, with 8 bases left between them. Germline V lookup: CDR1 SGHTA, CDR2 FQGNSA. The length of the CDR3 is 13 residues. CDR3: CASSLSELETQYF. As DNA, the CDR3 is TGTGCCAGCAGCTTATCTGAGTTAGAGACCCAGTACTTC.

The chain couples TRBV20-1 to TRBJ2-3; D not resolved. The germline V and J ends were trimmed by 5 bases and 3 bases, with 6 bases remaining between them. The V gene's germline CDR1 is DFQATT and CDR2 SNEGSKA (reference sequence). This CDR3 has 11 amino acids. The CDR3 here is CSAAKTDTQYF. The CDR3 nucleotides are TGCAGTGCTGCCAAAACAGATACGCAGTATTTT.

In this sample, this clonotype turned up once. The J gene is TRBJ2-7, the V gene TRBV29-1, with D possibly TRBD2 on 5 matching bases. Germline lookup yields CDR1 SQVTM and CDR2 ANQGSEA. The V end lost 6 bases, the J end lost 7 bases, and 19 bases lay between the germline ends. This CDR3 contains 13 residues. CDR3 amino acids: CSVTSPPGREQYF. CDR3 coding DNA: TGCAGCGTCACCTCGCCTCCGGGAAGGGAGCAGTACTTC.

The V gene is TRBV5-1, the J gene TRBJ1-2, with 12 bases lining up with TRBD1. The germline V gene has CDR1 SGHRS and CDR2 YFSETQ. CDR3 length: 16 residues. After removal of 4 bases from V and 8 bases from J, the junction contained 12 bases not matched to a gene. This chain's CDR3 is CASSLGQGATVGGYTF. In DNA form, the CDR3 reads TGCGCCAGCAGCCTGGGACAGGGGGCGACTGTAGGCGGCTACACCTTC.

The V and J genes are TRBV7-9 and TRBJ1-3; 7 bases align to TRBD1. Looked up from germline, CDR1 is SEHNR and CDR2 is FQNEAQ (reference sequence). The CDR3 loop spans 16 amino acids. V lost 6 bases to trimming and J lost 0 bases; unmatched junction nucleotides: 8. CDR3 in DNA: TGTGCCAGCAGAGAGAGGGGACAGAGCTCTGGAAACACCATATATTTT. It translates to CASRERGQSSGNTIYF.

Only one count was recorded for this clonotype. The chain combines TRBV24-1 with TRBJ2-1; D uncertain. The CDR3 spans 15 residues. V lost 3 bases, J lost 9 bases, and 17 bases lay in between. The germline V gene encodes CDR1 KGHDR and CDR2 SFDVKD. The CDR3 loop reads CATSDPSWQVGEQFF. CDR3 in DNA: TGTGCCACCAGTGATCCTTCGTGGCAGGTCGGTGAGCAGTTCTTC.

The CDR3 DNA reads as TGTGCCAGCTCACGGTGGGGACAGGTTTCGTTTGACTATGGCTACACCTTC. It yields the protein CASSRWGQVSFDYGYTF. This chain joins TRBV18 and TRBJ1-2; 8 bases align to TRBD1. Trimming cost V 4 bases and J 3 bases; bases outside gene matches: 13. The CDR3 length is 17 residues. The germline gives CDR1 KGHSH, CDR2 LQKENI.

The V gene is TRBV12-3 or TRBV12-4, the J gene TRBJ2-7, with TRBD1 as a possible D gene (5 bases). CDR3 length: 14 amino acids. The V gene lost 7 bases and the J gene lost 3 bases, with 16 bases spanning the gap. DNA of the CDR3: TGTGCCAGCACCCCTGGCAGGGCCCTCTACGAGCAGTACTTC. This sequence encodes CASTPGRALYEQYF.

This clonotype was seen a single time. This chain links TRBV19 with TRBJ2-6; D ambiguous. Germline-derived CDR1 and CDR2 are LNHDA and SQIVND (reference sequence). V was shortened by 9 bases and J by 0 bases, with 9 bases between the two germline ends. This CDR3 comprises 14 residues. The CDR3 bases are TGTGCCAGCAACCCCGTCTCTGGGGCCAACGTCCTGACTTTC. This translates into CASNPVSGANVLTF.

The chain links TRBV5-6 to TRBJ1-1; D ambiguous. Germline-derived CDR1 and CDR2 are SGHDT and YYEEEE. Trimming removed 1 base at V and 0 bases at J, with 10 bases between. The CDR3 totals 15 residues. The CDR3, as DNA: TGTGCCAGCAGCTTGCGGCGGACTATGAACACTGAAGCTTTCTTT. Translating it yields CASSLRRTMNTEAFF.

The chain combines TRBV5-4 with TRBJ2-5; 14 bases are shared with TRBD2. CDR3 length: 16 amino acids. Germline CDR1 and CDR2: SGHNT and YYREEE (reference sequence). The V and J ends lost 4 bases and 5 bases, in that order; junction bases with no gene match: 7. CDR3 sequence (DNA): TGTGCCAGCAGCCCGGGACTAGCGGGAGTGGGGGAGACCCAGTACTTC. Its translation is CASSPGLAGVGETQYF.

The chain combines TRBV18 with TRBJ1-1, with a possible D match to TRBD1 (6 bases). V shed 3 bases and J shed 2 bases, with 10 bases lying between them. Looked up from germline, CDR1 is KGHSH and CDR2 is LQKENI. The CDR3 runs 14 residues. The chain's CDR3 is CASSPQGSNTEAFF. CDR3 DNA: TGTGCCAGCTCACCGCAGGGGTCTAACACTGAAGCTTTCTTT.

The genes are TRBV12-3 or TRBV12-4 and TRBJ2-7, with 8 bases aligning to TRBD2. CDR3 length: 14 amino acids. V was pared by 7 bases and J by 5 bases, with 10 bases of the junction left unmatched. CDR3 amino acids: CASTPTGLVDEQYF. CDR3 nucleotide sequence: TGTGCCAGCACTCCCACGGGACTAGTTGACGAGCAGTACTTC.

V gene TRBV7-3 combines with J gene TRBJ2-2; D is unclear. Per the germline V gene, CDR1 is SGHTA and CDR2 is FQGTGA. Trimming left V 4 bases short and J 1 base short, with 10 bases between. CDR3 size: 15 residues. In nucleotides, the CDR3 is TGTGCCAGCAGCTACCCAGTGGGGAACACCGGGGAGCTGTTTTTT. Protein: CASSYPVGNTGELFF. The whole variable domain, remainder taken from reference TRBV7-3 and TRBJ2-2, is GAGVSQTPSNKVTEKGKYVELRCDPISGHTALYWYRQSLGQGPEFLIYFQGTGAADDSGLPNDRFFAVRPEGSVSTLKIQRTERGDSAVYLCASSYPVGNTGELFFGEGSRLTVL.

The J gene is TRBJ2-7, the V gene TRBV23-1; D may correspond to TRBD1 or TRBD2 (5 bases each). TRBV23-1 has ORF status, its function being uncertain. Trimming pared 0 bases from V and 5 bases from J, leaving 11 bases between. The CDR3 length is 14 residues. Written as DNA, the CDR3 is TGCGCCAGCAGTCAATCGGGACCCGGGAACGAGCAGTACTTC. It yields the protein CASSQSGPGNEQYF.

This clonotype turned up a few times. The V and J genes are TRBV29-1 and TRBJ1-5; 10 bases align to TRBD1. Germline values: CDR1 SQVTM, CDR2 ANQGSEA. The CDR3 is made up of 12 amino acids. V dropped 4 bases and J dropped 6; count of bases not matched to a gene: 0. The CDR3 bases are TGCAGCGTTGGGACAGGGGGTCAGCCCCAGCATTTT. This translates into CSVGTGGQPQHF.

This clonotype was counted a single time. The chain links TRBV2 to TRBJ2-1; possible D gene TRBD1, 6 bases. The germline gives CDR1 SNHLY, CDR2 FYNNEI. Trimming removed 7 bases from V and 7 bases from J, with 17 bases in between. There are 14 residues in the CDR3. The CDR3 here is CASIRSIRGNEQFF. The CDR3 DNA reads as TGTGCCAGCATCCGCTCAATCAGGGGTAATGAGCAGTTCTTC.